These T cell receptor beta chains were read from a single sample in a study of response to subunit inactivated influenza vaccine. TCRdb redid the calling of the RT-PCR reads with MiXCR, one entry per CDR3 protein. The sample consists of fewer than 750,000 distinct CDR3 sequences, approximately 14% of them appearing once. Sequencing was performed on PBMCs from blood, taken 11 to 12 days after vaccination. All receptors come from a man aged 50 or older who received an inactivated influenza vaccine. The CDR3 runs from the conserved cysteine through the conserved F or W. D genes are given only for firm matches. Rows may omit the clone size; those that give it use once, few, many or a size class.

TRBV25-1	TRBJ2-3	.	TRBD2	CASSESGLAHTDTQYF	TGTGCCAGCAGTGAATCGGGACTAGCGCACACAGATACGCAGTATTTT
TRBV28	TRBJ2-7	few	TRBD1	CASSEPGQPYEQYF	TGTGCCAGCAGCGAACCGGGACAGCCCTACGAGCAGTACTTC
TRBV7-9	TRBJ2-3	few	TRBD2	CVAKLAEGSDTQYF	TGTGTCGCAAAACTAGCGGAGGGATCAGATACGCAGTATTTT
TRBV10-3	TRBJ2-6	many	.	CAISALDSSGANVLTF	TGTGCCATCAGCGCCCTGGACTCCTCTGGGGCCAACGTCCTGACTTTC
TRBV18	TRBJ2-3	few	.	CASSPLDSGTDTQYF	TGTGCCAGCTCACCACTAGATTCCGGCACAGATACGCAGTATTTT
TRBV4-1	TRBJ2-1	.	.	CASSQAGDPYNEQFF	TGCGCCAGCAGCCAAGCTGGGGATCCCTACAATGAGCAGTTCTTC
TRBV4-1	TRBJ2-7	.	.	CAISQTVDLSSYEQYF	TGCGCCATCAGCCAGACGGTTGACTTAAGCTCCTACGAGCAGTACTTC
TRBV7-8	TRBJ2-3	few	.	CASSVRRLRDSTDTQYF	TGTGCCAGCAGCGTACGGAGGCTCCGGGACAGCACAGATACGCAGTATTTT
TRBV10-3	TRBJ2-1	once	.	CAISPGRAGPYNEQFF	TGTGCCATCAGCCCCGGGCGCGCAGGACCTTACAATGAGCAGTTCTTC
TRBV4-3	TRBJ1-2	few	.	CASSQDWVDISNYGYTF	TGCGCCAGCAGCCAAGATTGGGTGGATATATCTAACTATGGCTACACCTTC
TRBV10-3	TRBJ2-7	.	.	CAIQPGNRDSYEQYF	TGTGCCATCCAGCCCGGGAACAGGGATTCCTACGAGCAGTACTTC
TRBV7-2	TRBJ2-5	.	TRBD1	CASSYPGTGGIGETQYF	TGTGCCAGCAGCTATCCAGGGACAGGGGGGATCGGAGAGACCCAGTACTTC
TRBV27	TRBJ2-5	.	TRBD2	CASSAGTSVTQYF	TGTGCCAGCAGTGCCGGGACTAGCGTGACCCAGTACTTC
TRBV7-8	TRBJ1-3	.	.	CASSLAGNSGRTGNTIYF	TGTGCCAGCAGCTTAGCGGGCAACAGCGGACGTACTGGAAACACCATATATTTT
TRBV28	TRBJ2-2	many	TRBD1	CASSSGQGDTGELFF	TGTGCCAGCAGCTCGGGACAGGGGGACACCGGGGAGCTGTTTTTT
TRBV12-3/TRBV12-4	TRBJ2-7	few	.	CASGKVGAYEQYF	TGTGCCAGCGGAAAAGTCGGGGCCTACGAGCAGTACTTC
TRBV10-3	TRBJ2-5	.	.	CAISESGMETQYF	TGTGCCATCAGTGAGTCTGGAATGGAGACCCAGTACTTC
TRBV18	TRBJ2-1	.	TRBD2	CASSPEAGGFYNEQFF	TGTGCCAGCTCACCAGAGGCGGGAGGGTTCTACAATGAGCAGTTCTTC
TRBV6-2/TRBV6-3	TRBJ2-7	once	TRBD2	CASSPEREGPYEQYF	TGTGCCAGCAGCCCCGAGCGGGAGGGCCCCTACGAGCAGTACTTC
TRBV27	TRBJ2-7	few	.	CASSFVGQIYEQYF	TGTGCCAGCAGTTTTGTAGGACAAATCTACGAGCAGTACTTC
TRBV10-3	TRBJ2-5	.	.	CAISDSVYQETQYF	TGTGCCATCAGTGATTCTGTGTACCAAGAGACCCAGTACTTC
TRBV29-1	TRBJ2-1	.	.	CSVGPFNEQFF	TGCAGCGTTGGGCCTTTCAATGAGCAGTTCTTC
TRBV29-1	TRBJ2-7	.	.	CSVEGLSGTIPYEQYF	TGCAGCGTTGAAGGACTTTCCGGGACAATTCCCTACGAGCAGTACTTC
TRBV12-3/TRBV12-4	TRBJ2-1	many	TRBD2	CASSLAGGPRNEQFF	TGTGCCAGCAGTTTAGCGGGAGGGCCTCGTAATGAGCAGTTCTTC
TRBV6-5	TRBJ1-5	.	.	CASSSQPDSNQPQHF	TGTGCCAGCAGTTCCCAGCCGGATAGCAATCAGCCCCAGCATTTT
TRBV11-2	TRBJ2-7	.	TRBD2	CASSLVGLAGVYEQYF	TGTGCCAGCAGCTTAGTAGGATTAGCGGGAGTTTACGAGCAGTACTTC
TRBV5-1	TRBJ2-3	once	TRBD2	CASSTRLAGNTDTQYF	TGCGCCAGCAGCACCAGACTAGCGGGCAACACAGATACGCAGTATTTT
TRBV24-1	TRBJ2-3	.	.	CATSQLGDTQYF	TGTGCCACCAGTCAACTAGGGGATACGCAGTATTTT